One sample yielded the 31 T cell receptor beta chains listed below, sequenced in a study of blood T cells in healthy people across ages. A sample-barcoded 5' primer and a J-beta primer mix were used in a second PCR of about 7 to 12 cycles. TCRdb recomputed calls from the 5' RACE reads with MiXCR, one row per CDR3 protein. The data hold about 1.4 million distinct CDR3 sequences, with around 59% observed a single time. The sequenced sample was blood. The receptors stem from a man aged 18 to 29 in good health.

The chain recombines TRBV11-2 with TRBJ2-7, with D possibly matching TRBD2 (5 bases). V was shortened by 3 bases and J by 2 bases, with 8 bases between the two germline ends. Looked up from germline, CDR1 is SGHAT and CDR2 is FQNNGV. The CDR3 has 13 amino acids. CDR3 nucleotides: TGTGCCAGCAGCTTGAGGGATGCCTACGAGCAGTACTTC. As protein: CASSLRDAYEQYF.

This clonotype was counted only a few times. The chain couples TRBV6-6 to TRBJ2-7, with 10 bases that match TRBD2. The ends lost 9 bases at V and 7 bases at J; junction bases unmatched: 12. Germline CDR1 MNHNY, CDR2 SVGAGI (reference sequence). This CDR3 contains 14 residues. DNA for the CDR3: TGTGCCAGTACGAGCCTAGCGGGAGTACGGGAGCAGTACTTC. This gives the protein CASTSLAGVREQYF.

The gene calls are TRBV29-1 and TRBJ2-1; 8 positions agree with TRBD1. Germline loops: CDR1 SQVTM, CDR2 ANQGSEA. This CDR3 is built from 18 residues. J was trimmed by 0 bases and V by 3 bases; bases with no gene match: 13. CDR3 nucleotide sequence: TGCAGCGTTGATCAGGACAGGGCGCCTGTATCCTCCTACAATGAGCAGTTCTTC. Translated: CSVDQDRAPVSSYNEQFF.

The genes are TRBV28 and TRBJ2-5; tentatively, D is TRBD2 (6 bases). The closer fit of TRBJ2-7 to the DNA end suggests the J call may be wrong. CDR3 length: 14 amino acids. Germline V gene data show CDR1 as MDHEN and CDR2 as SYDVKM. The CDR3 region is CASSSETGASEQYF. The CDR3, as DNA: TGTGCCAGCAGTTCAGAGACGGGAGCCTCCGAGCAGTACTTC.

This clonotype has a handful of counts. This rearrangement joins TRBV10-3 to TRBJ2-1; 12 bases map to TRBD2. Per germline, CDR1 ENHRY and CDR2 SYGVKD. The CDR3 totals 13 residues. V shed 11 bases and J 6 bases; nucleotides not matched to a gene: 5. CDR3 in amino acids: CALGTSGPNEQFF. For the CDR3, the DNA is TGTGCCTTAGGGACTAGCGGGCCCAATGAGCAGTTCTTC.

The chain carries TRBV7-9 and TRBJ2-7, with D perhaps TRBD1 or TRBD2 (5 bases each). Germline V gene sequence: CDR1 SEHNR, CDR2 FQNEAQ (reference sequence). V was pared by 3 bases and J by 7 bases, with 19 bases between. This CDR3 has 15 amino acids. CDR3 in DNA: TGTGCCAGCAGCTTTCCGGGACGACTGGGTCGGGAGCAGTACTTC. Translating it yields CASSFPGRLGREQYF.

This clonotype was recorded only once. A single base separates this from a much larger clone, so it may be a read error. The V call is TRBV15, the J call TRBJ2-7; tentative D call: TRBD1 (5 bases). CDR1 is LNHNV, CDR2 YYDKDF, per germline (reference sequence). The CDR3 extends over 13 amino acids. V was cut by 6 bases and J by 7 bases, with 16 bases left in between. The CDR3 bases are TGTGCCACCAGTGAGGCCAGGGCCGGTGAGCAGTACTTC. This sequence encodes CATSEARAGEQYF.

This rearrangement joins TRBV12-3 or TRBV12-4 to TRBJ2-1, with 9 bases lining up with TRBD2. The CDR3 sequence is 16 residues long. J gave up 8 bases and V 5 bases, and 13 bases lay outside the gene matches. The CDR3 spells CASSPLAGGPKYEQFF. In nucleotides, the CDR3 is TGTGCCAGCAGTCCCCTCGCGGGAGGGCCTAAGTATGAGCAGTTCTTC.

V gene TRBV12-5 combines with J gene TRBJ2-1; the match to TRBD2 covers 14 bases. J lost 6 bases, V lost 6 bases, and 4 bases had no gene match. The CDR3 extends over 15 amino acids. CDR1 and CDR2 from the germline V gene are LGHNT and FRNRAP. The CDR3 protein is CASGPGTSGSNEQFF. Written as DNA, the CDR3 is TGTGCTAGTGGCCCAGGGACTAGCGGGAGCAATGAGCAGTTCTTC. Filled out from reference TRBV12-5 and TRBJ2-1, the complete variable domain reads DARVTQTPRHKVTEMGQEVTMRCQPILGHNTVFWYRQTMMQGLELLAYFRNRAPLDDSGMPKDRFSAEMPDATLATLKIQPSEPRDSAVYFCASGPGTSGSNEQFFGPGTRLTVL.

The genes are TRBV4-3 and TRBJ2-4; 9 bases map to TRBD1. The ends lost 0 bases at V and 0 bases at J; junction bases unmatched: 3. Germline values: CDR1 LGHNA, CDR2 YSLEER. This CDR3 contains 17 residues. The CDR3 loop is CASSQDGTGLAKNIQYF. Here the CDR3 DNA reads TGCGCCAGCAGCCAAGATGGGACAGGGCTAGCCAAAAACATTCAGTACTTC.

The chain combines TRBV13 with TRBJ1-2, with no clear D. V lost 0 bases to trimming and J lost 5 bases, with 13 bases between them. The germline CDR1 and CDR2 sequences are PRHDT and FYEKMQ (reference sequence). The CDR3 covers 15 residues. The CDR3 region is CASSLGRSRPYGYTF. The CDR3 DNA sequence: TGTGCCAGCAGCTTAGGCCGGAGTAGGCCGTATGGCTACACCTTC.

This chain links TRBV27 with TRBJ2-1, with a possible D match to TRBD1 (6 bases). Deletions cut 3 bases from V and 12 bases from J, with 15 bases between. This CDR3 is built from 13 residues. Germline V gene lookup returns CDR1 MNHEY and CDR2 SMNVEV (reference sequence). In nucleotides, the CDR3 is TGTGCCAGCAGTTTCAGAGAGCTACAGGGGCAGTTCTTC. Residues: CASSFRELQGQFF.

This clonotype has just one count. V gene TRBV12-3 or TRBV12-4 combines with J gene TRBJ1-2; 8 bases fit TRBD1. Trimming took 6 bases from V and 8 from J; bases not matched to a gene: 8. This CDR3 region has 13 residues. The CDR3 sequence: CASSLGQGCGYTF. In DNA, the CDR3 is TGTGCCAGCAGCCTCGGACAGGGATGCGGCTACACCTTC.

This chain connects TRBV5-1 to TRBJ2-1, with D uncertain. Trimming stripped 2 bases from V and 5 bases from J, with 14 bases between. The CDR3 is made up of 15 amino acids. The germline gives CDR1 SGHRS, CDR2 YFSETQ. The CDR3 DNA sequence: TGCGCCAGCAGCTTCCCCTTATCACCCAACAATGAGCAGTTCTTC. It translates to CASSFPLSPNNEQFF.

This chain links TRBV5-1 with TRBJ2-3; 7 bases fit TRBD1. This CDR3 is 15 amino acids long. Germline CDR1 is SGHRS and CDR2 is YFSETQ. Unmatched junction bases numbered 12, after V lost 6 bases and J lost 5 bases. As DNA, the CDR3 is TGCGCCAGCAAAAATAACAGGGGCCAAGGAGATACGCAGTATTTT. It is translated as CASKNNRGQGDTQYF.

J is TRBJ2-7 and V is TRBV10-3, with 9 positions matching TRBD2. Germline CDR1 reads ENHRY; CDR2 reads SYGVKD. CDR3 size: 15 residues. Trimming removed 2 bases from V and 6 bases from J; junction bases left unmatched: 8. The CDR3 loop is CAISERLAGSGEQYF. DNA for the CDR3: TGTGCCATCAGTGAGCGGCTAGCGGGGTCCGGCGAGCAGTACTTC.

The genes are TRBV10-3 and TRBJ2-7, with TRBD1 matching over 7 bases. The V gene end was trimmed by 3 bases and the J gene end by 2 bases; junction bases not matched to a gene: 7. The germline V gene has CDR1 ENHRY and CDR2 SYGVKD. The CDR3 length is 15 residues. CDR3 region: CAISDPGQPPYEQYF. The CDR3 nucleotides are TGTGCCATCAGTGATCCGGGACAGCCTCCCTACGAGCAGTACTTC.

The V call is TRBV7-2, the J call TRBJ2-5; D might be TRBD1 (5 bases). V was cut by 10 bases and J by 2 bases, with 14 bases left in between. Per germline, CDR1 SGHTA and CDR2 FQGNSA. This CDR3 is 13 amino acids long. The DNA of the CDR3 is TGTGCCACCCAAAGCAGGGCTCAAGAGACCCAGTACTTC. Its protein product is CATQSRAQETQYF.

This chain uses TRBV6-2 or TRBV6-3 with TRBJ1-2, with TRBD1 matching over 10 bases. V gave up 4 bases and J gave up 3 bases; unmatched junction bases: 8. CDR1 is MNHEY, CDR2 SVGEGT, per germline. The CDR3 is made up of 16 amino acids. CDR3 protein: CASSSHIGQGDYGYTF. In DNA form, the CDR3 reads TGTGCCAGCAGTTCCCACATCGGACAGGGGGACTATGGCTACACCTTC.

This rearrangement joins TRBV7-2 to TRBJ2-3; TRBD1 or TRBD2 may be the D gene (5 bases each). The ends were cut back, 1 base at V and 2 bases at J, with 13 bases in the middle. The CDR3 is 16 amino acids. Germline loops: CDR1 SGHTA, CDR2 FQGNSA. CDR3 amino acids: CASSLEWGFSTDTQYF. The CDR3 DNA is TGTGCCAGCAGCTTAGAGTGGGGGTTCTCCACAGATACGCAGTATTTT.

The chain has TRBV28 and TRBJ2-6; TRBD1 matches at 9 bases. CDR3 length: 15 amino acids. Germline CDR1 is MDHEN and CDR2 is SYDVKM. V lost 7 bases and J lost 3; bases outside the gene matches: 4. This CDR3 reads CASIGTGNGANVLTF. CDR3 nucleotide sequence: TGTGCCAGCATCGGGACAGGGAATGGGGCCAACGTCCTGACTTTC.

The chain has TRBV11-2 and TRBJ2-1; 10 bases map to TRBD1. The germline CDR1 and CDR2 sequences are SGHAT and FQNNGV. The length of the CDR3 is 16 residues. V lost 8 bases and J lost 4; bases outside the gene matches: 11. CDR3 DNA: TGTGCCAGCTCGCCGGGACAGGGGAGATCATACAATGAGCAGTTCTTC. Translated: CASSPGQGRSYNEQFF.

This clonotype has only a few counts. This sequence joins TRBV7-9 and TRBJ2-1, with D possibly matching TRBD1 (5 bases). The CDR3 consists of 13 residues. Germline loops: CDR1 SEHNR, CDR2 FQNEAQ (reference sequence). V was shortened by 7 bases and J by 4 bases, with 11 bases between the two germline ends. Here the CDR3 DNA reads TGTGCCAGCAACCCGACAGAGTACAATGAGCAGTTCTTC. This gives the protein CASNPTEYNEQFF.

V usage is TRBV20-1 and J usage is TRBJ2-1, with 7 bases matching TRBD2. Germline lookup yields CDR1 DFQATT and CDR2 SNEGSKA (reference sequence). The CDR3 is 13 residues long. DNA for the CDR3: TGCAGCTTACCAGCGGGATCTAGCTATGAGCAGTTCTTC. Protein sequence: CSLPAGSSYEQFF.

This clonotype was observed a handful of times. V is TRBV20-1 and J is TRBJ2-5, with TRBD2 as a possible D gene (5 bases). Trimming pared 3 bases from V and 3 bases from J, leaving 8 bases between. Looked up from germline, CDR1 is DFQATT and CDR2 is SNEGSKA (reference sequence). This CDR3 is 12 amino acids long. In DNA form, the CDR3 reads TGCAGTGCTAGCCCCGGGGAAGAGACCCAGTACTTC. Its translation is CSASPGEETQYF.

The V call is TRBV12-3 or TRBV12-4, the J call TRBJ1-2; the D gene is possibly TRBD1 (6 bases). Deletions cut 6 bases from V and 6 bases from J, with 17 bases between. The CDR3 has 14 residues. The CDR3 sequence is CASRLTGWRHGYTF. CDR3 nucleotides: TGTGCCAGCAGATTAACAGGGTGGAGACATGGCTACACCTTC.

The chain carries TRBV5-5 and TRBJ2-5; a possible D gene is TRBD2 (6 bases). Trimming took off 4 bases at V and 11 bases at J, with 15 bases between the two ends. CDR1 and CDR2 (germline): SGHKS, YYEKEE (reference sequence). The CDR3 consists of 12 residues. CDR3 sequence (DNA): TGTGCCAGCAGCCCGACCTTACGGGAGCAGTACTTC. It encodes CASSPTLREQYF.

The chain joins TRBV2 to TRBJ2-1; weak D call: TRBD1 (5 bases). Trimming shortened V by 6 bases and J by 2 bases, and 11 bases separated the two germline ends. The CDR3 totals 14 residues. Germline CDR1 reads SNHLY; CDR2 reads FYNNEI. The CDR3 DNA sequence: TGTGCCAGCAGGTTCAGGGATACCTACAATGAGCAGTTCTTC. Its protein product is CASRFRDTYNEQFF.

This clonotype was recorded many times. The rearrangement joins TRBV28 to TRBJ2-2; TRBD2 matches 7 bases. The V gene's germline CDR1 is MDHEN and CDR2 SYDVKM. This CDR3 is 15 amino acids long. Trimming removed 7 bases from V and 1 base from J; junction bases left unmatched: 6. DNA for the CDR3: TGTGCCAGCAAAATGGGGGGGGAGAACACCGGGGAGCTGTTTTTT. Its protein is CASKMGGENTGELFF.

The chain uses TRBV12-3 or TRBV12-4 and TRBJ1-1; TRBD1 might be the D (5 bases). Trimming took off 6 bases at V and 6 bases at J, with 11 bases between the two ends. This CDR3 spans 12 amino acids. The CDR3 DNA is TGTGCCAGCAGCCATACGGGGGCTGAAGCTTTCTTT. Protein product: CASSHTGAEAFF.

This clonotype showed up just a few times. The genes are TRBV7-2 and TRBJ1-2; TRBD1 is a possible D gene (5 bases). The CDR3 runs to 15 residues. The germline V gene encodes CDR1 SGHTA and CDR2 FQGNSA. V was shortened by 4 bases and J by 4 bases, with 16 bases between the two germline ends. Here the CDR3 reads CASSSGNRQSYGYTF. CDR3 DNA: TGTGCCAGCAGCTCCGGTAACAGGCAAAGCTATGGCTACACCTTC.